This T cell receptor (beta chain) is from a study of CD8 T cells in Susac syndrome. RNA in amounts of roughly 0.5 to 1 ug was reverse transcribed with random hexamers. One entry per CDR3 protein, called by TCRdb with MiXCR from the immunoSEQ multiplex PCR reads. The sample gives 160,000 or so distinct CDR3 sequences, about 93% of which show up once; more than 0.13% is in the top ten. Healthy donors matched for age and sex were used as controls. The CDR3 covers 15 residues. V dropped 4 bases and J dropped 1 base, with 11 bases sitting between them. Per germline, CDR1 SGHVS and CDR2 FQNEAQ. Input material: CD4+ T cells from PBMCs. The receptor's source is a human donor in good health. The chain carries TRBV7-8 and TRBJ1-5; D is uncertain. CDR3 protein: CASSSRTESNQPQHF. The DNA of the CDR3 is TGTGCCAGCAGCTCCCGGACGGAAAGCAATCAGCCCCAGCATTTT.